This T cell receptor (beta chain) was sequenced during a study of T cell responses to AZD1222 COVID-19 vaccine. Produced via immunoSEQ multiplex PCR; TCRdb's table is partial and in-frame only. Counted here are approximately 170,000 clones, roughly 94% occurring once; the ten biggest clones make up under 6%. The CDR3 is 12 amino acids. V was pared by 7 bases and J by 1 base, with 7 bases between. CDR1 is SQVTM and CDR2 is ANQGSEA in the germline V gene. Study results and limitations: Spike-specific TCR breadth and depth grew following two AZD1222 doses. Within unmutated variant regions lay the reported targets of nearly half of spike-specific TCRs. Most donors were white British, females outnumbered males, and clonal diversity was possibly underestimated.

Investigators merged groups given second doses at roughly 4 or roughly 12 weeks. Comments on this clone: Antigen specificity is unknown.

The source material was peripheral blood, sampled 28 days after the second AZD1222 dose. This sequence joins TRBV29-1 and TRBJ2-2, with D hard to call. The sequence came from an adult who received the AZD1222 COVID-19 vaccine. In nucleotides, the CDR3 is TGCAGCGCTGGCAGGAACACCGGGGAGCTGTTTTTT. It codes for CSAGRNTGELFF.